The rows below give T cell receptor beta chains drawn from one sample of a study of regulatory T cells in long-lasting Graves disease. One entry per CDR3 protein, called by TCRdb with MiXCR from the multiplex PCR reads. Among some 370,000 distinct CDR3 sequences, less than 30% were seen once, and the ten largest hold around 30%. The sample consisted of peripheral blood mononuclear cells (PBMCs), taken when the disease was refractory, from a patient treated with antithyroid drugs. The source is a woman aged 35 to 49 with Graves disease. Both conserved end residues are part of each CDR3. The D gene is left open where the match is weak. The size entry is marked missing in some rows and otherwise reads once, few, many or a size class.

size | J | D | V | DNA | CDR3
NA | TRBJ1-5 | NA | TRBV19 | TGTGCCAGTAAGAGTTGGAGCAATCAGCCCCAGCATTTT | CASKSWSNQPQHF
many | TRBJ1-2 | NA | TRBV28 | TGTGCCAGCAGTTTTGCCGGCTATGGCTACACCTTC | CASSFAGYGYTF
NA | TRBJ2-5 | TRBD2 | TRBV5-8 | TGTGCCAGCAGCTACAGACTAGCGGGAACGCATCGAGAGACCCAGTACTTC | CASSYRLAGTHRETQYF
NA | TRBJ1-5 | TRBD1 | TRBV30 | TGTGCCAGCGACAGGGGAGTAAATCAGCCCCAGCATTTT | CASDRGVNQPQHF
few | TRBJ1-2 | NA | TRBV18 | TGTGCCAGCTCTCAGGACTCATTAGGCTACACCTTC | CASSQDSLGYTF
many | TRBJ2-2 | NA | TRBV7-8 | TGTGCCAGCAGCTATCGCCTAGACAGGTCTCCCGGGGAGCTGTTTTTT | CASSYRLDRSPGELFF
many | TRBJ2-7 | NA | TRBV20-1 | TGCAGTGCCCTCGGACTCCTCTACTACGAGCAGTACTTC | CSALGLLYYEQYF
many | TRBJ2-2 | NA | TRBV2 | TGTGCCAGCAGGGGGCGACAGAGCACCGGGGAGCTGTTTTTT | CASRGRQSTGELFF
few | TRBJ1-3 | NA | TRBV28 | TGTGCCAGCAGTTTTCTCAACACCATATATTTT | CASSFLNTIYF
NA | TRBJ1-1 | NA | TRBV10-3 | TGTGCCATCAAACCGCCAGGACAAAACACTGAAGCTTTCTTT | CAIKPPGQNTEAFF
NA | TRBJ2-5 | NA | TRBV14 | TGTGCCAGCAGCCACTTGTTATGGGGGTTTCAAGAGACCCAGTACTTC | CASSHLLWGFQETQYF
NA | TRBJ2-5 | NA | TRBV6-1 | TGTGCCAGCAGTCCTCACCAAGTCCTCCAAGAGACCCAGTACTTC | CASSPHQVLQETQYF
NA | TRBJ2-2 | NA | TRBV5-1 | TGCGCCAGCAGCTTTACAGCGGGCGGCGGGGAGCTGTTTTTT | CASSFTAGGGELFF
NA | TRBJ1-5 | NA | TRBV2 | TGTGCCAGCAGCCCCAGCCGTGACAGGTTCCACAATCAGCCCCAGCATTTT | CASSPSRDRFHNQPQHF
many | TRBJ2-1 | NA | TRBV10-2 | TGCGCCAGCAGGGAGGAGCACTACAATGAGCAGTTCTTC | CASREEHYNEQFF
many | TRBJ1-2 | NA | TRBV11-2 | TGTGCCAGCAGCCCCGGCGTGCCGGGGTCGCGTAGCACCTTC | CASSPGVPGSRSTF
NA | TRBJ2-1 | TRBD2 | TRBV11-2 | TGTGCCAGCAGCTTATCCTCCTTTGGAGGGGTACCGAGCGGGAGCTCCTACAATGAGCAGTTCTTC | CASSLSSFGGVPSGSSYNEQFF
NA | TRBJ2-7 | TRBD2 | TRBV14 | TGTGCCAGCAGCCAAGATGGGGCGGGAGTTCCCTACGAGCAGTACTTC | CASSQDGAGVPYEQYF
NA | TRBJ2-1 | TRBD2 | TRBV2 | TGTGCCACCAGTGTAAAACTAGCGGCCTCCTACAATGAGCAGTTCTTC | CATSVKLAASYNEQFF
NA | TRBJ1-5 | NA | TRBV7-9 | TGTGCCAGCAGCTCCCACGGTTCAGAGAATCAGCCCCAGCATTTT | CASSSHGSENQPQHF
many | TRBJ2-5 | NA | TRBV20-1 | TGCAGTGCGTCGCAGTCGTACCAAGAGACCCAGTACTTC | CSASQSYQETQYF
many | TRBJ2-5 | NA | TRBV27 | TGTGCCAGCAAGGAATCGGGGCCCACGGAGACCCAGTACTTC | CASKESGPTETQYF
NA | TRBJ2-1 | NA | TRBV2 | TGTGCCAGCTCCGGGGGCGGGAGAGGAAACAATGAGCAGTTCTTC | CASSGGGRGNNEQFF